Below, 20 T cell receptor beta chains from the same sample are listed, as sequenced in a study of CD8+ T cells in alopecia areata. Markers including CD4, CD8alpha, NKG2D and NKG2ACE guided sorting of pooled cutaneous lymph node cells. Following RNA extraction, reverse transcription yielded cDNA that acted as the sequencing template. Only in-frame clones appear in the TCRdb table, and some are missing; sequencing was by immunoSEQ multiplex PCR. The sample was found to contain 200,000 to 300,000 clones, and every one recurs. Material: CD4+ T cells sorted from a lymph node. These receptors were collected from a C3H/HeJ mouse with alopecia areata. The strain's MHC: H2-k.

This clone was seen only a few times. The genes are named according to mouse. The sequenced fragment ends 4 residues before the CDR3 boundary, so the rest is inferred from the germline J gene. The chain combines TRBV1 with TRBJ2-1; TRBD2 aligns across 7 bases. The CDR3 runs 14 residues. Germline CDR1 and CDR2: NSQYPW and LRSPGD (reference sequence). Trimming at V came to 6 bases and at J to 1 base, leaving 3 bases not matched to a gene. The CDR3 sequence is CTCRPGGNYAEQFF. CDR3 bases read: TGCACCTGCAGACCGGGGGGGAACTATGCT.

About this clone: Gene names are the mouse ones. The read falls 4 residues short of the CDR3 end, and the missing part is taken from the germline J gene. V gene TRBV31 combines with J gene TRBJ2-3; 8 bases match TRBD2. The trim removed 0 bases at V and 2 bases at J, leaving 7 bases unmatched. The length of the CDR3 is 16 residues. From germline, CDR1 is GKSSPN and CDR2 SITVG. The sequenced part of the CDR3 DNA is TGTGCCTGGAGTCTAGTGGGGGGGTCGAATGCAGAA. Translated, it gives CAWSLVGGSNAE. The full CDR3 protein is CAWSLVGGSNAETLYF.

This clone was seen only a few times. Gene labels here are mouse ones. The read terminates 3 residues ahead of where the CDR3 ends, so the germline J gene completes it. The genes are TRBV5 and TRBJ1-6; TRBD1 is a possible D gene (5 bases). TRBJ1-6 is reported as an ORF; its role is uncertain. The CDR3 has 13 residues. V lost 4 bases to trimming and J lost 6 bases, with 7 bases between them. Germline V lookup: CDR1 LGHNA, CDR2 YNLKQL (reference sequence). CDR3 region: CASSPTVNSPLYF. The sequenced part of the CDR3 DNA is TGTGCCAGCAGCCCGACAGTTAATTCGCCC.

This clone has just a few counts. The germline and genes are mouse ones. The read stops 4 residues short of the end of the CDR3; the missing end is completed from the germline J gene. The V call is TRBV19, the J call TRBJ2-1; D remains unclear. Germline V gene sequence: CDR1 FNHDT, CDR2 SITEND (reference sequence). The CDR3 contains 14 residues. Trimming removed 2 bases from V and 4 bases from J, with 10 bases in between. The CDR3 loop is CASSITDPYAEQFF. The DNA read from the CDR3 is TGTGCCAGCAGTATTACAGATCCATATGCT.

A note on this clone: Mouse names are used for the genes. Sequencing ends 4 residues short of the CDR3 end; the germline J gene provides the rest. The chain employs TRBV1 and TRBJ2-7, with TRBD2 matching 11 bases. This CDR3 is built from 15 residues. Germline V gene lookup returns CDR1 NSQYPW and CDR2 LRSPGD (reference sequence). The CDR3 bases that were read are TGCACCTGCAGTGCGTCGGGACTGGGGGTATAT. Amino acids: CTCSASGLGVY. The complete CDR3 protein is CTCSASGLGVYEQYF. The whole variable domain, remainder taken from reference TRBV1 and TRBJ2-7, is VTLLEQNPRWRLVPRGQAVNLRCILKNSQYPWMSWYQQDLQKQLQWLFTLRSPGDKEVKSLPGADYLATRVTDTELRLQVANMSQGRTLYCTCSASGLGVYEQYFGPGTRLTVL.

The sample holds a few counts of this clone. Mouse gene names apply. The sequence runs out 4 residues before the end of the CDR3; the remainder is reconstructed from the germline J gene. This sequence joins TRBV1 and TRBJ2-1; 10 positions match TRBD1. J was trimmed by 6 bases and V by 4 bases; bases with no gene match: 6. The CDR3 totals 15 residues. Germline CDR1 reads NSQYPW; CDR2 reads LRSPGD (reference sequence). The CDR3 reads CTCSGDRGRGAEQFF. Incomplete CDR3 DNA: TGCACCTGCAGTGGCGACAGGGGGCGCGGTGCT. The full variable domain, its missing parts supplied by reference TRBV1 and TRBJ2-1, is VTLLEQNPRWRLVPRGQAVNLRCILKNSQYPWMSWYQQDLQKQLQWLFTLRSPGDKEVKSLPGADYLATRVTDTELRLQVANMSQGRTLYCTCSGDRGRGAEQFFGPGTRLTVL.

A remark on this clone: Gene names denote mouse genes. The CDR3 extends 4 residues past the end of the read, so its final part is completed from the germline J gene. Other DNA sequences from this sample encode an identical CDR3 as well. The V and J genes are TRBV5 and TRBJ2-5; TRBD2 matches 10 bases. Germline CDR1 is LGHNA and CDR2 is YNLKQL (reference sequence). The length of the CDR3 is 14 residues. V lost 4 bases, J lost 3 bases, and 1 base stayed unmatched. CDR3 DNA (partial): TGTGCCAGCAGCCCGACTGGGGGGCAAGAC. Protein sequence: CASSPTGGQD. In full, the CDR3 is CASSPTGGQDTQYF.

Comment on this clone: Gene and germline names: mouse. The CDR3 end is not reached by the read, which stops 4 residues before it; the germline J gene fills it in. The same CDR3 also results from other DNA sequences found in this sample. The V and J genes are TRBV13-2 and TRBJ1-1; no definite D call. Germline V gene data show CDR1 as NNHNN and CDR2 as SYGAGS (reference sequence). Trimming pared 4 bases from V and 0 bases from J, leaving 4 bases between. This CDR3 has 12 amino acids. CDR3 bases read: TGTGCCAGCGGTCTACAGAACACA. The encoded protein is CASGLQNT. The CDR3 reads in full as CASGLQNTEVFF.

In this sample, this clone turned up many times. Gene names are the mouse ones. The CDR3 end lies 4 residues beyond the end of the read and is filled in from the germline J gene. The V call is TRBV3, the J call TRBJ2-2, with 7 bases fitting TRBD1. From germline, CDR1 is SNHLY and CDR2 FYNGKV (reference sequence). The CDR3 is 15 amino acids. Trimming took 2 bases from V and 1 from J; bases not matched to a gene: 1. Here the CDR3 reads CASSLRDRNTGQLYF. The CDR3 bases that were read are TGTGCCAGCAGCTTAAGGGACAGAAACACCGGG.

For this clone: Gene names denote mouse genes. The sequenced fragment ends 4 residues before the CDR3 boundary, so the rest is inferred from the germline J gene. The chain couples TRBV13-2 to TRBJ2-5, with D unresolved. CDR3 size: 12 residues. Looked up from germline, CDR1 is NNHNN and CDR2 is SYGAGS (reference sequence). The CDR3: CASGATEDTQYF. Incomplete CDR3 DNA: TGTGCCAGCGGTGCCACAGAAGAC.

Remarks on this clone: The listed genes are named as in mouse. The read gets to within 4 residues of the CDR3 end, and the germline J gene fills in the rest. The chain couples TRBV13-2 to TRBJ1-2; D may be TRBD1 (6 bases). The germline V gene encodes CDR1 NNHNN and CDR2 SYGAGS (reference sequence). The CDR3 consists of 14 residues. Trimming cost V 4 bases and J 0 bases, with 10 bases left between them. The sequenced CDR3 bases are TGTGCCAGCGGTACCGGACAGACAAACTCC. Translating it yields CASGTGQTNS. The CDR3, in full, reads CASGTGQTNSDYTF.

This clone was counted a few times. Gene names are mouse gene names. The read is 4 residues too short to cover the CDR3 end, so that end is filled in from the germline J gene. The chain employs TRBV5 and TRBJ2-2; 8 positions agree with TRBD2. The CDR3 spans 17 residues. The germline gives CDR1 LGHNA, CDR2 YNLKQL (reference sequence). J was trimmed by 1 base and V by 1 base; bases with no gene match: 5. This CDR3 is CASSQGLGGINTGQLYF. The DNA read from the CDR3 is TGTGCCAGCAGCCAAGGCCTGGGGGGCATAAACACCGGG.

Comment on this clone: Here the gene names and germline are mouse. With the read ending 4 residues before the CDR3 end, the germline J gene is used to fill in that end. The chain links TRBV1 to TRBJ2-3; possibly TRBD2 for D (5 bases). Germline loops: CDR1 NSQYPW, CDR2 LRSPGD (reference sequence). The CDR3 sequence is 16 residues long. V shed 0 bases and J shed 0 bases, with 10 bases lying between them. CDR3 DNA, as far as it was read: TGCACCTGCAGTGCAGATAATGGGGTTAGTGCAGAA. Amino acids: CTCSADNGVSAE. The CDR3 reads in full as CTCSADNGVSAETLYF.

The sample holds many counts of this clone. Gene names and germline refer to mouse. The read stops 4 residues short of the end of the CDR3; the missing end is completed from the germline J gene. This chain links TRBV1 with TRBJ2-5; 8 bases line up with TRBD1. V trimming: 3 bases; J trimming: 2 bases; junction bases outside the gene matches: 4. This CDR3 contains 15 residues. The germline CDR1 and CDR2 sequences are NSQYPW and LRSPGD (reference sequence). CDR3 sequence reads: CTCSASGGPQDTQYF. The part of the CDR3 DNA that was read is TGCACCTGCAGTGCCTCAGGGGGCCCCCAAGAC.

For this clone: Gene names refer to mouse genes. The read ends 4 residues shy of where the CDR3 ends; the end is completed using the germline J gene. The chain has TRBV5 and TRBJ2-1; no reliable D call. CDR3 size: 15 residues. Germline-derived CDR1 and CDR2 are LGHNA and YNLKQL (reference sequence). Trimming left V 0 bases short and J 0 bases short, with 6 bases between. CDR3 bases read: TGTGCCAGCAGCCAAGAGGGGAATAACTATGCT. Translating it yields CASSQEGNNYA. Given in full, the CDR3 is CASSQEGNNYAEQFF.

A few counts support this clone. Each gene name is a mouse one. The CDR3 is cut off 4 residues early in the read; its end comes from the germline J gene. Other DNA sequences in this sample translate to the same CDR3. V is TRBV13-2 and J is TRBJ2-2; no clear D gene. V was cut by 2 bases and J by 0 bases, with 5 bases left in between. There are 14 residues in the CDR3. Germline V gene data show CDR1 as NNHNN and CDR2 as SYGAGS (reference sequence). CDR3 in amino acids: CASGDRANTGQLYF. CDR3 DNA (partial): TGTGCCAGCGGTGACAGAGCAAACACCGGG.

As for this clone: The gene symbols are mouse symbols. The read ends 4 residues shy of where the CDR3 ends; the end is completed using the germline J gene. The V and J genes are TRBV5 and TRBJ2-4; TRBD1 is a possible D gene (5 bases). CDR1 is LGHNA, CDR2 YNLKQL, per germline (reference sequence). CDR3 length: 14 amino acids. The germline V and J ends were trimmed by 0 bases and 2 bases, with 6 bases remaining between them. This CDR3 reads CASSQETDQNTLYF. CDR3 DNA, as far as it was read: TGTGCCAGCAGCCAAGAGACAGATCAAAAC.

This clone was seen a few times. Here the gene names and germline are mouse. The CDR3 goes on 4 residues after the read ends, and that part is filled in from the germline J gene. This chain links TRBV13-1 with TRBJ2-3, with 8 bases aligning to TRBD2. Germline assignment: CDR1 NSHNY and CDR2 SYGAGN. Trimming at V came to 4 bases and at J to 2 bases, leaving 9 bases not matched to a gene. The CDR3 length is 16 residues. The sequenced CDR3 bases are TGTGCCAGCAGTCCCGGGGGGGGGCCTTTTGCAGAA. Its protein is CASSPGGGPFAE. The whole CDR3 protein reads CASSPGGGPFAETLYF.

The sample holds a few counts of this clone. Gene names are mouse gene names. The DNA ends 4 residues before the CDR3 does, and the rest of the CDR3 is filled in from the germline J gene. The genes are TRBV19 and TRBJ1-2; 7 nucleotides line up with TRBD1. Germline trimming cut 4 bases from V and 4 bases from J; bases unmatched to any gene: 7. Germline values: CDR1 FNHDT, CDR2 SITEND (reference sequence). The CDR3 consists of 14 residues. CDR3 loop: CASSPRQGGSDYTF. CDR3 bases read: TGTGCCAGCAGTCCAAGACAGGGAGGCTCC.

This clone was seen a handful of times. The germline and genes are mouse ones. The read terminates 3 residues before the CDR3 end, so the remaining end is supplied by the germline J gene. The rearrangement joins TRBV5 to TRBJ1-6; 9 nucleotides line up with TRBD1. TRBJ1-6 counts as an open reading frame of uncertain function. Germline trimming cut 0 bases from V and 7 bases from J; bases unmatched to any gene: 1. CDR1 LGHNA and CDR2 YNLKQL come from the germline V gene (reference sequence). The CDR3 has 15 residues. The CDR3 loop is CASSQDDRGNSPLYF. The CDR3 bases that were read are TGTGCCAGCAGCCAAGACGACAGGGGGAATTCGCCC.